This T cell receptor beta chain stems from a study of blood T cell repertoires in COVID-19. The assay was immunoSEQ multiplex PCR, and TCRdb's table has in-frame clones only and misses some. Here the sample spans about 400,000 clones, over 75% being singletons. CDR3 length: 12 amino acids. Trimming pared 0 bases from V and 2 bases from J, leaving 3 bases between. Germline-derived CDR1 and CDR2 are SGHNT and YYREEE (reference sequence). Remarks on this clone: Other DNA sequences in this sample translate to the same CDR3.

This chain connects TRBV5-4 to TRBJ2-7; D not certain. The clonotype comes from a woman aged 40-49 years with acute COVID-19. The material sequenced was PBMCs or T cells enriched from blood (not recorded which). The CDR3 sequence is CASSLEPYEQYF. For the CDR3, the DNA is TGTGCCAGCAGCTTGGAGCCCTACGAGCAGTACTTC.